A selection of T cell receptor beta chains follows, all from one sample in a study of blood T cell repertoires in COVID-19. Libraries were prepared by immunoSEQ multiplex PCR; TCRdb keeps only in-frame clonotypes and omits some of them. The sample includes around 300,000 clones, roughly nine tenths of them seen just once. Sequenced material: peripheral blood. The receptors were gathered from a woman between 35 and 50 years old who had recovered from COVID-19. The CDR3 runs from the conserved cysteine through the conserved F or W. The D gene is left open where the match is weak. Size is omitted from some rows. Given values are once, few, many or a class for expanded clones.

>.|TRBJ2-1|.|TRBV11-2|13
TGTGCCAGCAGCACGGACAGCCAGACTACTAAGTTCTTC
CASSTDSQTTKFF
>.|TRBJ2-1|.|TRBV10-3|16
TGTGCCATCAGTGAGTATGAGGGCCGGCGTTACAATGAGCAGTTCTTC
CAISEYEGRRYNEQFF
>TRBD2|TRBJ2-3|once|TRBV20-1|13
TGCAGTGCTAGTAGCGGGAGGTCAGATACGCAGTATTTT
CSASSGRSDTQYF
>.|TRBJ2-3|.|TRBV5-1|13
TGCGCCAGCAGCTTGTCCCTGACAGATACGCAGTATTTT
CASSLSLTDTQYF
>TRBD1|TRBJ2-2|.|TRBV11-2|15
TGTGCCAGCACGGGGACAGGGGCGATTTCTGGGGAGCTGTTTTTT
CASTGTGAISGELFF
>TRBD1|TRBJ2-5|.|TRBV27|13
TGTGCCAGCACGCGGACAGGGCAGGAGACCCAGTACTTC
CASTRTGQETQYF
>.|TRBJ2-5|.|TRBV6-6|12
TGTGCCAGCGAGAGGGGGGGAGAGACCCAGTACTTC
CASERGGETQYF
>.|TRBJ1-1|.|TRBV7-9|17
TGTGCCAGCAGCACATCTTACCCCCGGGGTGTGAACACTGAAGCTTTCTTT
CASSTSYPRGVNTEAFF
>TRBD2|TRBJ2-5|.|TRBV7-2|14
TGTGCCAGCAGCATGAGCGGGAGCGGAGAGACCCAGTACTTC
CASSMSGSGETQYF
>.|TRBJ2-7|many|TRBV15|13
TGTGCCACCAGCAGAGATCGGGGTTGGGAGCAGTACTTC
CATSRDRGWEQYF
>TRBD2|TRBJ2-2|.|TRBV2|16
TGTGCCAGCAGTGAATTTGGCCTAGCGGGAGCCGGGGAGCTGTTTTTT
CASSEFGLAGAGELFF
>TRBD1|TRBJ2-7|.|TRBV27|15
TGTGCCAGCAGCATAGACAGGGGGCCAACCTACGAGCAGTACTTC
CASSIDRGPTYEQYF
>TRBD1|TRBJ1-2|few|TRBV7-9|15
TGTGCCAGCAGTCCTAGGACAGGGGAAGCAGATGGCTACACCTTC
CASSPRTGEADGYTF
>TRBD1|TRBJ2-7|.|TRBV19|15
TGTGCCAGTAGTATGGCGGACAGGAATGCCCACGAGCAGTACTTC
CASSMADRNAHEQYF
>TRBD2|TRBJ2-1|.|TRBV5-5|15
TGTGCCAGCAGCTCATCTAGCGGGAGATTCAATGAGCAGTTCTTC
CASSSSSGRFNEQFF
>TRBD2|TRBJ2-3|once|TRBV9|16
TGTGCCAGCAGCGCCCGACTAGCGGGGCTGCTTGATACGCAGTATTTT
CASSARLAGLLDTQYF
>TRBD2|TRBJ2-1|.|TRBV27|15
TGTGCCAGCAGTTCAAGCGGGGGGGCCTACAATGAGCAGTTCTTC
CASSSSGGAYNEQFF
>TRBD2|TRBJ2-7|.|TRBV4-2|18
TGTGCCAGCAGCCGCCGAGCCCAGACTAGCGGGAGAGGCTACGAGCAGTACTTC
CASSRRAQTSGRGYEQYF
>TRBD2|TRBJ2-1|few|TRBV7-2|16
TGTGCCAGCAGCTGGTCCGGGACTAGCGGCTACAATGAGCAGTTCTTC
CASSWSGTSGYNEQFF
>.|TRBJ1-4|.|TRBV7-2|15
TGTGCCAGCAGCTTGCGGGTCATCGATAATGAAAAACTGTTTTTT
CASSLRVIDNEKLFF
>TRBD2|TRBJ2-3|.|TRBV4-1|14
TGCGCCAGCAGACTAGCGGGTAGCACAGATACGCAGTATTTT
CASRLAGSTDTQYF
>TRBD2|TRBJ2-5|.|TRBV5-8|15
TGTGCCAGCAGCTTGCAGGGCGGGGGGCAAGAGACCCAGTACTTC
CASSLQGGGQETQYF